Listed here are 23 T cell receptor beta chains from one sample, sequenced in a study of T cell clonality in common variable immunodeficiency. Only in-frame clones appear in the TCRdb table, and some are missing; sequencing was by immunoSEQ multiplex PCR. The sample contains tens of thousands of clones, none of them singletons. Sequenced input: peripheral blood mononuclear cells. The receptors were sampled from a person aged 18 to 70 in good health.

This clone came up many times. The read is 3 residues too short to cover the CDR3 end, so that end is filled in from the germline J gene. The chain couples TRBV19 to TRBJ2-3, with TRBD1 matching 7 bases. There are 13 residues in the CDR3. Germline assignment: CDR1 LNHDA and CDR2 SQIVND (reference sequence). V lost 5 bases, J lost 5 bases, and 4 bases stayed unmatched. CDR3 in amino acids: CASSGDREDTQYF. CDR3 DNA (partial): TGTGCCAGTAGTGGAGACAGGGAAGATACG.

This clone was seen repeatedly, ten times or more. The read finishes 3 residues shy of the CDR3 end, and the germline J gene is used to complete it. This chain joins TRBV7-9 and TRBJ1-4; D is undetermined. This CDR3 spans 15 amino acids. Germline CDR1 and CDR2: SEHNR and FQNEAQ (reference sequence). Trimming pared 5 bases from V and 8 bases from J, leaving 18 bases between. Partial CDR3 DNA: TGTGCCAGCAGCCCAACCCGGGTTGTAGGCGAAAAA. Residues: CASSPTRVVGEK. The whole CDR3 is CASSPTRVVGEKLFF. Full variable domain (remainder filled in from reference TRBV7-9 and TRBJ1-4): DTGVSQNPRHKITKRGQNVTFRCDPISEHNRLYWYRQTLGQGPEFLTYFQNEAQLEKSRLLSDRFSAERPKGSFSTLEIQRTEQGDSAMYLCASSPTRVVGEKLFFGSGTQLSVL.

At least ten counts were recorded for this clone. The read ends 3 residues shy of where the CDR3 ends; the end is completed using the germline J gene. This rearrangement joins TRBV7-2 to TRBJ2-7; D is uncertain. This CDR3 has 14 amino acids. V lost 1 base and J lost 1, with 8 bases in between. Looked up from germline, CDR1 is SGHTA and CDR2 is FQGNSA. The CDR3 sequence: CASSLDGPSYEQYF. Incomplete CDR3 DNA: TGTGCCAGCAGCTTAGATGGCCCTTCCTACGAG.

This clone was counted ten times or more. The sequenced fragment ends 3 residues before the CDR3 boundary, so the rest is inferred from the germline J gene. J is TRBJ2-1 and V is TRBV7-2; D remains ambiguous. This CDR3 is 12 amino acids long. Germline lookup yields CDR1 SGHTA and CDR2 FQGNSA. V lost 8 bases and J lost 6, with 11 bases in between. CDR3 DNA (partial): TGTGCCAGCCTACGAAGTGGCAATGAG. Its translation is CASLRSGNE. The entire CDR3 protein reads CASLRSGNEQFF.

This clone was detected ten times or more. The read terminates 3 residues ahead of where the CDR3 ends, so the germline J gene completes it. The rearrangement links TRBV5-6 to TRBJ2-7; possibly TRBD2 for D (6 bases). Germline V lookup: CDR1 SGHDT, CDR2 YYEEEE. The CDR3 extends over 13 amino acids. Trimming took 2 bases from V and 2 from J, leaving 8 bases between them. The CDR3 DNA, read in part, is TGTGCCAGCAGCTTCGGGGAGGCCTACGAG. Translated: CASSFGEAYE. Given in full, the CDR3 is CASSFGEAYEQYF.

This clone came up many times. The read halts 3 residues ahead of the CDR3 end, with the missing end drawn from the germline J gene. This chain uses TRBV7-2 with TRBJ2-7, with D perhaps matching TRBD2 (7 bases). The CDR3 totals 11 residues. Germline V lookup: CDR1 SGHTA, CDR2 FQGNSA. The sequenced CDR3 bases are TGTGCTCTAAAGAGGGGGGGCGAG. Translation: CALKRGGE. The entire CDR3 protein reads CALKRGGEQYF.

This clone was detected ten times or more. The read falls 3 residues short of the CDR3 end, and the missing part is taken from the germline J gene. V is TRBV18 and J is TRBJ2-7, with D unresolved. Trimming shortened V by 0 bases and J by 2 bases, and 11 bases separated the two germline ends. Looked up from germline, CDR1 is KGHSH and CDR2 is LQKENI. The CDR3 runs 15 residues. CDR3 amino acids: CASSPPSGKTYEQYF. CDR3 DNA, as far as it was read: TGTGCCAGCTCACCACCGTCAGGCAAGACCTACGAG.

This clone was picked up many times. The CDR3 end lies 3 residues beyond the end of the read and is filled in from the germline J gene. The V and J genes are TRBV5-1 and TRBJ1-2; 9 nucleotides agree with TRBD1. The CDR3 totals 17 residues. The germline V gene has CDR1 SGHRS and CDR2 YFSETQ. The V gene end was trimmed by 0 bases and the J gene end by 3 bases; junction bases not matched to a gene: 9. The CDR3 bases that were read are TGCGCCAGCAGCTTGGAAGGGACAGGGAGTAATTACTATGGC. It translates to CASSLEGTGSNYYG. The full-length CDR3 reads as CASSLEGTGSNYYGYTF.

This clone showed up many times. The CDR3 is cut off 3 residues early in the read; its end comes from the germline J gene. The rearrangement links TRBV14 to TRBJ2-2; tentative D call: TRBD1 (6 bases). Germline CDR1 and CDR2: SGHDN and FVKESK. With 4 bases removed from V and 4 bases from J, the gap between germline ends came to 10 bases. The CDR3 runs 14 residues. The chain's CDR3 is CASSRVGGTGELFF. The sequenced CDR3 bases are TGTGCCAGCAGCCGGGTAGGGGGCACCGGGGAG.

Ten or more counts support this clone. CDR3 DNA, as far as it was read: TGTGCCAGCAGCCAAGAGAGGTGGAAGGGCGCGAACACCGGGGAG. This gives the protein CASSQERWKGANTGE. The complete CDR3 protein is CASSQERWKGANTGELFF. V is TRBV14 and J is TRBJ2-2; D not resolved. Read data end 3 residues before the CDR3 end; the end is taken from the germline J gene. V lost 0 bases to trimming and J lost 0 bases, with 14 bases between them. The CDR3 totals 18 residues. Germline V lookup: CDR1 SGHDN, CDR2 FVKESK.

This clone was recorded at least ten times. The read comes to an end 3 residues before the CDR3 does, leaving the germline J gene to fill in the end. The rearrangement uses TRBV20-1 and TRBJ2-5; TRBD2 aligns across 13 bases. Germline values: CDR1 DFQATT, CDR2 SNEGSKA (reference sequence). The CDR3 sequence is 16 residues long. V lost 5 bases and J lost 5; bases outside the gene matches: 11. CDR3: CSAESLAGGPKETQYF. Incomplete CDR3 DNA: TGCAGTGCTGAGTCACTAGCGGGAGGGCCTAAGGAGACC.

This clone was counted many times. The read gets to within 3 residues of the CDR3 end, and the germline J gene fills in the rest. The rearrangement joins TRBV5-1 to TRBJ2-2; D might be TRBD2 (5 bases). The V gene lost 0 bases and the J gene lost 5 bases, with 11 bases spanning the gap. Germline-derived CDR1 and CDR2 are SGHRS and YFSETQ. The length of the CDR3 is 15 residues. The CDR3: CASSLEAVQTGELFF. Incomplete CDR3 DNA: TGCGCCAGCAGCTTGGAAGCGGTCCAGACCGGGGAG.

This clone was detected ten times or more. The CDR3 goes on 3 residues after the read ends, and that part is filled in from the germline J gene. This chain joins TRBV6-2 or TRBV6-3 and TRBJ1-5; D might be TRBD1 (6 bases). Germline V gives CDR1 MNHEY, CDR2 SVGEGT. There are 13 residues in the CDR3. The V gene lost 6 bases and the J gene lost 2 bases, with 8 bases spanning the gap. The CDR3 loop reads CASSRGGNQPQHF. CDR3 bases read: TGTGCCAGCAGCAGGGGAGGCAATCAGCCC.

This clone was seen repeatedly, ten times or more. The CDR3 is cut off 3 residues early in the read; its end comes from the germline J gene. The chain is built from TRBV12-5 and TRBJ1-6; the match to TRBD1 covers 10 bases. This CDR3 has 15 amino acids. Germline values: CDR1 LGHNT, CDR2 FRNRAP. Losses at the gene ends were 6 bases for V and 4 bases for J; bases not matched to a gene: 3. The CDR3: CASGQGQGYNSPLHF. CDR3 bases read: TGTGCTAGTGGACAGGGACAGGGGTATAATTCACCC.

This clone was observed at least ten times. The read halts 3 residues ahead of the CDR3 end, with the missing end drawn from the germline J gene. This chain links TRBV20-1 with TRBJ2-1, with 7 bases fitting TRBD2. V gave up 5 bases and J gave up 4 bases; unmatched junction bases: 14. CDR1 is DFQATT, CDR2 SNEGSKA, per germline (reference sequence). The CDR3 covers 16 residues. The CDR3 loop reads CSAPLELAAEYNEQFF. The CDR3 DNA, read in part, is TGCAGTGCTCCCCTTGAGCTAGCGGCCGAGTACAATGAG.

This clone has at least ten counts. The read ends 3 residues early relative to the CDR3; the germline J gene fills the gap. The chain has TRBV7-3 and TRBJ2-5, with D perhaps given as TRBD1 or TRBD2 (6 bases each). The CDR3 loop spans 15 amino acids. The germline V gene encodes CDR1 SGHTA and CDR2 FQGTGA. Trimming cost V 2 bases and J 4 bases, with 14 bases left between them. The CDR3 reads CASSLGGGHGETQYF. CDR3 bases read: TGTGCCAGCAGCTTAGGAGGGGGTCATGGAGAGACC. The entire variable domain, with the rest obtained from reference TRBV7-3 and TRBJ2-5, is as follows: GAGVSQTPSNKVTEKGKYVELRCDPISGHTALYWYRQSLGQGPEFLIYFQGTGAADDSGLPNDRFFAVRPEGSVSTLKIQRTERGDSAVYLCASSLGGGHGETQYFGPGTRLLVL.

This clone occurred many times. The DNA ends 3 residues before the CDR3 does, and the rest of the CDR3 is filled in from the germline J gene. V is TRBV7-3 and J is TRBJ1-1, with D unresolved. The ends were cut back, 4 bases at V and 1 base at J, with 7 bases in the middle. Germline V lookup: CDR1 SGHTA, CDR2 FQGTGA. This CDR3 spans 13 amino acids. The CDR3 sequence: CASSSQKNTEAFF. Partial CDR3 DNA: TGTGCCAGCAGCTCCCAAAAGAACACTGAA.

At least ten counts were recorded for this clone. With the read ending 3 residues before the CDR3 end, the germline J gene is used to fill in that end. V is TRBV19 and J is TRBJ2-7; maybe TRBD1 (6 bases). V was pared by 7 bases and J by 3 bases, with 16 bases between. Germline V gene lookup returns CDR1 LNHDA and CDR2 SQIVND (reference sequence). The CDR3 has 14 residues. Here the CDR3 reads CASNRQAGVYEQYF. CDR3 DNA (partial): TGTGCCAGTAATAGACAGGCCGGCGTCTACGAG.

This clone was recorded at least ten times. The read ends 3 residues shy of where the CDR3 ends; the end is completed using the germline J gene. V and J are TRBV20-1 and TRBJ2-1; 10 bases are a match to TRBD2. V was pared by 6 bases and J by 6 bases, with 5 bases of the junction left unmatched. Germline V lookup: CDR1 DFQATT, CDR2 SNEGSKA (reference sequence). The CDR3 totals 13 residues. The DNA read from the CDR3 is TGCAGTGCGTCTAGCGGGAGAAGCAATGAG. Its protein product is CSASSGRSNE. From start to end, the CDR3 is CSASSGRSNEQFF.

This clone was seen ten or more times. The read ends 3 residues early relative to the CDR3; the germline J gene fills the gap. The chain joins TRBV2 to TRBJ2-7; D is unclear. Germline V gene lookup returns CDR1 SNHLY and CDR2 FYNNEI. V was trimmed by 6 bases and J by 4 bases, leaving 7 bases between them. CDR3 size: 11 residues. The covered CDR3 bases are TGTGCCAGCAGGTACCTATACGAG. Residues: CASRYLYE. The entire CDR3 protein reads CASRYLYEQYF.

There are many counts of this clone. The sequence runs out 3 residues before the end of the CDR3; the remainder is reconstructed from the germline J gene. This chain joins TRBV7-9 and TRBJ2-3; 11 nucleotides line up with TRBD1. CDR3 length equals 15 residues. From germline, CDR1 is SEHNR and CDR2 FQNEAQ (reference sequence). Trimming removed 5 bases from V and 3 bases from J; junction bases left unmatched: 4. The CDR3 is CASSPGTGGTDTQYF. The CDR3 bases that were read are TGTGCCAGCAGCCCCGGGACAGGGGGAACAGATACG. Supplemented by reference TRBV7-9 and TRBJ2-3, the full variable domain reads DTGVSQNPRHKITKRGQNVTFRCDPISEHNRLYWYRQTLGQGPEFLTYFQNEAQLEKSRLLSDRFSAERPKGSFSTLEIQRTEQGDSAMYLCASSPGTGGTDTQYFGPGTRLTVL.

This clone was seen many times. Sequencing ends 3 residues short of the CDR3 end; the germline J gene provides the rest. This chain joins TRBV5-1 and TRBJ2-1; 10 nucleotides align to TRBD2. The CDR3 length is 16 residues. J was trimmed by 6 bases and V by 0 bases; bases with no gene match: 6. Germline V gene lookup returns CDR1 SGHRS and CDR2 YFSETQ. The sequenced part of the CDR3 DNA is TGCGCCAGCAGCTTGGGTGGGCTAGCGGGAGTCAATGAG. It yields the protein CASSLGGLAGVNE. From start to end, the CDR3 is CASSLGGLAGVNEQFF.

In its sample, this clone was seen many times. The read falls 3 residues short of the CDR3 end, and the missing part is taken from the germline J gene. The genes are TRBV20-1 and TRBJ1-1, with D possibly being TRBD1 (5 bases). CDR3 length: 14 residues. The V gene's germline CDR1 is DFQATT and CDR2 SNEGSKA (reference sequence). With 6 bases removed from V and 4 bases from J, the gap between germline ends came to 18 bases. Partial CDR3 DNA: TGCAGTGCCCCGATGGGGGGGGGAGGCACTGAA. Translated, it gives CSAPMGGGGTE. The CDR3 in its entirety is CSAPMGGGGTEAFF.